This T cell receptor beta chain was profiled in a study of human T cells and chemical hapten exposure. Time point in this sample: patch test 2, 6 weeks after DPC sensitization. Treatment meaning: therapeutic diphenylcyclopropenone sensitization with weekly scalp DPC. The donor pool consisted of alopecia patients aged 18 to 70 years, considered suitable for DPC. Via MiXCR, TCRdb re-called the RACE reads, giving one row per CDR3 protein. The sample carries just over 350,000 distinct CDR3 sequences, about 6% recorded once. This clonotype was observed at least ten times. Its antigen is as yet unknown. CDR3 length equals 16 residues. V lost 9 bases and J lost 2; bases outside the gene matches: 13. The V gene's germline CDR1 is MNHNY and CDR2 SVGAGI (reference sequence). Notes on the study in general: The donor cohort had alopecia, so its immune response may not match that of healthy people. Relative to control repertoires, expanded TCRs gave rise to significantly more large CDR3 similarity clusters. Those TCRs sitting above 1 in 1000 frequency stayed the same with DPC sensitization.

The source of this sequence is a woman between 18 and 29 years old with alopecia areata. Some clones in this sample may be carry-over from other donors' samples. This chain joins TRBV6-6 and TRBJ1-1; the match to TRBD1 covers 9 bases. This sample comprised whole blood, obtained in connection with sensitization to the hapten diphenylcyclopropenone (DPC). The CDR3 sequence: CARNLTGGPENTEAFF. The CDR3, as DNA: TGTGCCAGGAATTTGACAGGGGGTCCCGAAAACACTGAAGCTTTCTTT.